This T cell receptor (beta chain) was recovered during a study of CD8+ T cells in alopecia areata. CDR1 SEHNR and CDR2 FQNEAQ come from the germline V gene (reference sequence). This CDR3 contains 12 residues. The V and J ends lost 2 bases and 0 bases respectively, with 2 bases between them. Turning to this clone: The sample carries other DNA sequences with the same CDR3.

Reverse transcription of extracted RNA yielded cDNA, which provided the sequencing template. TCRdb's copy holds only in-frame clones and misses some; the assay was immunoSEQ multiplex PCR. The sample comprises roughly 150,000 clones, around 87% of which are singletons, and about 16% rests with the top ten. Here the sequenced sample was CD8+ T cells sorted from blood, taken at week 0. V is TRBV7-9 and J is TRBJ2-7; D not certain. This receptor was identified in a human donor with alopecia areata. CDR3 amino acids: CASSLTSYEQYF. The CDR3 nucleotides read TGTGCCAGCAGCTTAACCTCCTACGAGCAGTACTTC.